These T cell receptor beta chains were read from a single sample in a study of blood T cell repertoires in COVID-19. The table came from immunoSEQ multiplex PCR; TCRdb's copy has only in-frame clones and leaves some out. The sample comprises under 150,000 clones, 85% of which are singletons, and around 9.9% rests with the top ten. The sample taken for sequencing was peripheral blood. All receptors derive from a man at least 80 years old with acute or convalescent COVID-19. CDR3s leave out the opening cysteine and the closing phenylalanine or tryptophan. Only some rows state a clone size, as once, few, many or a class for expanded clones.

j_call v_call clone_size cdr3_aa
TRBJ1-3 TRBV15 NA ATSRVSGSQGNTIY
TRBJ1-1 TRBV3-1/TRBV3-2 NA ASSQQGGNTEAF
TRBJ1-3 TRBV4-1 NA ASSQTGGSGNTIY
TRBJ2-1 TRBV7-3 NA ASSLWSASGNNEQF
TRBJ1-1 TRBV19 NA ASSIAGGVNTEAF
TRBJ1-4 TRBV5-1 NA ASSPHATNEKLF
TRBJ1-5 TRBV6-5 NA ASRQVRGSNQPQH
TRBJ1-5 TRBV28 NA ASSLSTGVSNQPQH
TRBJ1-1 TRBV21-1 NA ASSKGRRQVNTEAF
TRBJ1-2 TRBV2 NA ASIFGGTGYGYT
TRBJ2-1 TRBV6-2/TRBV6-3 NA ASSPNGLAGGLNEQF
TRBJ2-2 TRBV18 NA ASSPPRDFVAGELF
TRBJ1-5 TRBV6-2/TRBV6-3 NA ASSWGQGNQPQH
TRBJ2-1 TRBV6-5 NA ASSTSGSYNEQF
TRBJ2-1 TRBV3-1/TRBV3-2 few ASSPRLAGGSSYNEQF
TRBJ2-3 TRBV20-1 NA SASDPSGGADTQY
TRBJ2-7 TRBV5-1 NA ASSSGLLPAYEQY
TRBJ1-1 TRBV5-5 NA ASSLGPGTEAF
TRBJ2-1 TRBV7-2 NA ASSLVAGAWNEQF
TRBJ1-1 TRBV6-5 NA ASRAGGQTEAF
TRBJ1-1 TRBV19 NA ASMGGTEAF
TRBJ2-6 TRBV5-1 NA ASSLGSSGANVLT
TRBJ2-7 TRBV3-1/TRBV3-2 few ASSQLGGSYEQY
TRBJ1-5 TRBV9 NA ASSVGLGTGNQPQH